This T cell receptor beta chain is drawn from a study of blood T cell repertoires in COVID-19. Study-level background: COVID-19 samples collected from the United States, Italy and Spain covered acute and convalescent phases. The analysed material was cDNA or gDNA that came from T cells, B-cell-depleted T cells, or PBMCs.

Original analysis: Estimation of nucleated cell counts relied on the amplification of reference gene primers. Method: immunoSEQ multiplex PCR; TCRdb's copy keeps in-frame clones and lacks some. V and J calls and clone size are copied from that table; D and trimming were computed from the DNA. The sample contains under 75,000 clones, 87% of which appear only once. This clone occurred once. This receptor was taken from a woman under 30 with acute or convalescent COVID-19. Sequenced input: peripheral blood.

The CDR3 DNA sequence: TGTGCCAGCAGCCACGGGACAGTTGAAGCTTTCTTT. It translates to CASSHGTVEAFF. V and J are TRBV6-2 or TRBV6-3 and TRBJ1-1; 7 positions agree with TRBD1. CDR3 size: 12 residues. The V segment lost 6 bases and the J segment 7 bases; nucleotides outside the gene matches: 5. Looked up from germline, CDR1 is MNHEY and CDR2 is SVGEGT.